Below, 26 T cell receptor beta chains from the same sample are listed, as sequenced in a study of cytomegalovirus exposure and HLA in healthy donors. Researchers ran the PCR with 60 Vbeta and 13 Jbeta primers. Produced via immunoSEQ multiplex PCR; TCRdb's table is partial and in-frame only. The sample has about 190,000 clones, around 79% seen once. Input material: PBMCs. All receptors derive from a woman aged 18-29 years in good health and CMV-seronegative.

The chain is built from TRBV6-5 and TRBJ1-5; TRBD1 might be the D (6 bases). Trimming removed 6 bases at V and 4 bases at J, with 16 bases between. CDR1 MNHEY and CDR2 SVGAGI come from the germline V gene. The CDR3 spans 15 residues. CDR3 protein: CASRYTTGKNQPQHF. The CDR3 coding sequence is TGTGCCAGCAGATATACCACAGGGAAAAATCAGCCCCAGCATTTT.

The rearrangement joins TRBV7-2 to TRBJ2-1; 16 nucleotides match TRBD2. CDR1 and CDR2 (germline): SGHTA, FQGNSA. J lost 8 bases, V lost 5 bases, and 6 bases had no gene match. The CDR3 loop spans 16 amino acids. The CDR3 nucleotides read TGTGCCAGCAGCATCGGGACTAGCGGGAGGGTATATGAGCAGTTCTTC. Translation gives CASSIGTSGRVYEQFF.

The chain joins TRBV6-5 to TRBJ1-6; D unresolved. With 2 bases removed from V and 1 base from J, the gap between germline ends came to 9 bases. The germline V gene has CDR1 MNHEY and CDR2 SVGAGI. This CDR3 contains 16 residues. This CDR3 reads CASSYGRGSYNSPLHF. CDR3 DNA sequence: TGTGCCAGCAGTTACGGTAGAGGTTCCTATAATTCACCCCTCCACTTT.

The V and J genes are TRBV27 and TRBJ1-2; the D gene is possibly TRBD1 (5 bases). The V gene's germline CDR1 is MNHEY and CDR2 SMNVEV (reference sequence). Trimming removed 6 bases at V and 7 bases at J, with 21 bases between. The CDR3 loop spans 15 amino acids. The CDR3 DNA sequence: TGTGCCAGCAGCTCGCCGACCCCGGGCGGGGGTGGCTACACCTTC. Its translation is CASSSPTPGGGGYTF.

This clone was observed a handful of times. The chain couples TRBV28 to TRBJ2-3; perhaps TRBD2 as D (5 bases). Germline V gene lookup returns CDR1 MDHEN and CDR2 SYDVKM. The CDR3 loop spans 13 amino acids. Deletions cut 2 bases from V and 10 bases from J, with 13 bases between. CDR3 sequence (DNA): TGTGCCAGCAGTTTACCAGCGGAGGTGTCGCAGTATTTT. As protein: CASSLPAEVSQYF.

The rearrangement uses TRBV19 and TRBJ2-1; weak D call: TRBD2 (5 bases). Germline V gene data show CDR1 as LNHDA and CDR2 as SQIVND (reference sequence). The V end was cut by 3 bases, the J end by 7 bases, with 13 bases between. The CDR3 consists of 14 residues. This CDR3 is CASSIKRDGNEQFF. The CDR3 DNA follows: TGTGCCAGTAGTATTAAACGGGATGGGAATGAGCAGTTCTTC.

V is TRBV4-2 and J is TRBJ2-1, with 11 bases identical to TRBD2. The V gene's germline CDR1 is LGHNA and CDR2 YNFKEQ. The V and J ends lost 0 bases and 0 bases, in that order; junction bases with no gene match: 16. The CDR3 contains 22 residues. The CDR3 spells CASSQEFMGTSGIGASYNEQFF. The DNA of the CDR3 is TGTGCCAGCAGCCAAGAATTCATGGGGACTAGCGGCATCGGGGCCTCCTACAATGAGCAGTTCTTC.

The chain is built from TRBV28 and TRBJ2-7; 9 bases agree with TRBD1. The CDR3 sequence is 17 residues long. The germline V gene has CDR1 MDHEN and CDR2 SYDVKM. V was clipped by 2 bases and J by 1 base; unmatched bases: 9. The CDR3 sequence: CASSLPRDRVGSYEQYF. For the CDR3, the DNA is TGTGCCAGCAGTTTACCGAGGGACAGGGTTGGTTCCTACGAGCAGTACTTC.

The chain links TRBV7-8 to TRBJ1-2; D is ambiguous. CDR1 and CDR2 (germline): SGHVS, FQNEAQ. CDR3 length equals 15 residues. V lost 1 base and J 6 bases, leaving 15 bases between the germline ends. The CDR3, as DNA: TGTGCCAGCAGCTTAGAGCGGAACATGTGGAATGGCTACACCTTC. It yields the protein CASSLERNMWNGYTF.

The chain couples TRBV19 to TRBJ1-1; possible D gene TRBD1, 6 bases. Germline-derived CDR1 and CDR2 are LNHDA and SQIVND (reference sequence). The V and J ends lost 5 bases and 7 bases respectively, with 17 bases between them. This CDR3 comprises 14 residues. CDR3 coding DNA: TGTGCCAGTAGTTCCAGCGGGGGGCGCGGTGAAGCTTTCTTT. This codes for CASSSSGGRGEAFF.

CDR3 sequence (DNA): TGTGCCAGCAGCTTAGAAGCTAGCGGGAGAAACGAGCAGTACTTC. Protein: CASSLEASGRNEQYF. The chain links TRBV7-6 to TRBJ2-7; 10 bases line up with TRBD2. Trimming at V came to 1 base and at J to 5 bases, leaving 5 bases not matched to a gene. Per germline, CDR1 SGHVS and CDR2 FNYEAQ. The CDR3 loop spans 15 amino acids.

In nucleotides, the CDR3 is TGTGCCAGTAGGCAAAACACAGGGACCAACACTGAAGCTTTCTTT. This encodes CASRQNTGTNTEAFF. The rearrangement uses TRBV19 and TRBJ1-1; D might be TRBD1 (6 bases). From germline, CDR1 is LNHDA and CDR2 SQIVND (reference sequence). This CDR3 has 15 residues. V was cut by 6 bases and J by 2 bases, with 16 bases left in between.

The J gene is TRBJ2-2, the V gene TRBV7-2; 11 nucleotides align to TRBD2. Germline V gives CDR1 SGHTA, CDR2 FQGNSA. Trimming cost V 5 bases and J 6 bases; bases outside gene matches: 8. This CDR3 comprises 16 residues. The CDR3, as DNA: TGTGCCAGCAGCCTAAGTAGCGGGGGGGCCGCCGGGGAGCTGTTTTTT. Protein: CASSLSSGGAAGELFF.

The chain links TRBV9 to TRBJ1-4; possible D gene TRBD1, 6 bases. There are 15 residues in the CDR3. V lost 0 bases to trimming and J lost 5 bases, with 11 bases between them. The germline V gene has CDR1 SGDLS and CDR2 YYNGEE. The CDR3 loop reads CASSVDGTRNEKLFF. The CDR3, as DNA: TGTGCCAGCAGCGTAGACGGGACAAGGAATGAAAAACTGTTTTTT.

This rearrangement joins TRBV4-2 to TRBJ2-7; maybe TRBD2 (5 bases). This CDR3 contains 16 residues. V was trimmed by 2 bases and J by 6 bases, leaving 20 bases between them. Germline values: CDR1 LGHNA, CDR2 YNFKEQ. CDR3 sequence: CASSQSTGGSSSEQYF. For the CDR3, the DNA is TGTGCCAGCAGCCAAAGTACGGGTGGGAGTTCATCCGAGCAGTACTTC.

This sequence joins TRBV4-2 and TRBJ1-1; 7 bases align to TRBD1. J lost 1 base, V lost 0 bases, and 2 bases had no gene match. From germline, CDR1 is LGHNA and CDR2 YNFKEQ. The CDR3 covers 15 residues. CDR3 nucleotide sequence: TGTGCCAGCAGCCAAGACAGGGGGACGAACACTGAAGCTTTCTTT. As protein: CASSQDRGTNTEAFF.

This rearrangement joins TRBV7-2 to TRBJ1-1; the match to TRBD1 covers 9 bases. This CDR3 is 15 amino acids long. V gave up 1 base and J gave up 6 bases; unmatched junction bases: 6. Germline lookup yields CDR1 SGHTA and CDR2 FQGNSA. CDR3 amino acids: CASSLGGTGISEAFF. The CDR3 region has the DNA TGTGCCAGCAGCTTAGGGGGGACAGGGATCTCTGAAGCTTTCTTT.

This clone occurred a few times. V and J are TRBV7-8 and TRBJ2-7, with 11 bases fitting TRBD1. Germline V gene data show CDR1 as SGHVS and CDR2 as FQNEAQ. The CDR3 sequence is 17 residues long. The V gene end was trimmed by 2 bases and the J gene end by 6 bases; junction bases not matched to a gene: 12. The CDR3 here is CASSLPMGQGVLSEQYF. The CDR3 bases are TGTGCCAGCAGCTTACCGATGGGACAGGGGGTTTTAAGCGAGCAGTACTTC.

The J gene is TRBJ1-2, the V gene TRBV29-1; a possible D gene is TRBD1 (5 bases). Trimming removed 4 bases from V and 2 bases from J, with 8 bases in between. In germline, CDR1 is SQVTM, CDR2 ANQGSEA. The CDR3 is 12 residues long. The CDR3, as DNA: TGCAGCGTTGGACCAGGGAACTATGGCTACACCTTC. Its protein product is CSVGPGNYGYTF. Complete variable domain (other parts from reference TRBV29-1 and TRBJ1-2): SAVISQKPSRDICQRGTSLTIQCQVDSQVTMMFWYRQQPGQSLTLIATANQGSEATYESGFVIDKFPISRPNLTFSTLTVSNMSPEDSSIYLCSVGPGNYGYTFGSGTRLTVV.

The chain combines TRBV2 with TRBJ2-3; 11 positions agree with TRBD2. CDR3 length: 15 amino acids. The V gene's germline CDR1 is SNHLY and CDR2 FYNNEI. Germline trimming cut 6 bases from V and 2 bases from J; bases unmatched to any gene: 4. Written as DNA, the CDR3 is TGTGCCAGCAGGGGGACTAGCGGATACACAGATACGCAGTATTTT. It yields the protein CASRGTSGYTDTQYF.

CDR3 nucleotides: TGTGCCAGCAGCCCCAGCGGGGGGGCCGACGGGGAGCAGTTCTTC. This codes for CASSPSGGADGEQFF. The V and J genes are TRBV4-2 and TRBJ2-1; 10 bases fit TRBD2. V gave up 4 bases and J gave up 10 bases; unmatched junction bases: 10. This CDR3 spans 15 amino acids. Germline V gene sequence: CDR1 LGHNA, CDR2 YNFKEQ.

The rearrangement joins TRBV6-6 to TRBJ1-1, with 7 bases lining up with TRBD1. This CDR3 has 16 amino acids. V lost 8 bases and J lost 2; bases outside the gene matches: 14. The V gene's germline CDR1 is MNHNY and CDR2 SVGAGI (reference sequence). CDR3 in amino acids: CASGSAGGPTNTEAFF. CDR3 nucleotide sequence: TGTGCCAGCGGGTCCGCAGGGGGGCCAACAAACACTGAAGCTTTCTTT.

This sequence joins TRBV19 and TRBJ2-1; tentative D call: TRBD1 (6 bases). The V gene's germline CDR1 is LNHDA and CDR2 SQIVND (reference sequence). Trimming shortened V by 8 bases and J by 3 bases, and 14 bases separated the two germline ends. This CDR3 region has 14 residues. The CDR3 nucleotides are TGTGCCAGTTCCCGACGGGACATCTACAATGAGCAGTTCTTC. This translates into CASSRRDIYNEQFF.

In this sample, this clone turned up once. The chain couples TRBV30 to TRBJ2-1; maybe TRBD2 (6 bases). The germline V gene encodes CDR1 GTSNPN and CDR2 SVGIG (reference sequence). This CDR3 comprises 16 residues. The V end lost 2 bases, the J end lost 5 bases, and 19 bases lay between the germline ends. CDR3 coding DNA: TGTGCCTGGAGTCCTCACGGGGGAGGAACCAACAATGAGCAGTTCTTC. This translates into CAWSPHGGGTNNEQFF.

In nucleotides, the CDR3 is TGTGCCAGCAGCTTAGGTCTACGGGGAAATGAAAAACTGTTTTTT. It translates to CASSLGLRGNEKLFF. J is TRBJ1-4 and V is TRBV7-8; unclear D gene. Between the trimmed V and J ends, which lost 1 base and 5 bases, there was a span of 11 bases. CDR3 length equals 15 residues. The germline V gene has CDR1 SGHVS and CDR2 FQNEAQ.

The chain couples TRBV25-1 to TRBJ1-2; perhaps TRBD1 as D (5 bases). The germline V gene encodes CDR1 MGHDK and CDR2 SYGVNS. The CDR3 extends over 14 amino acids. V lost 5 bases to trimming and J lost 7 bases, with 17 bases between them. The CDR3 spells CASSPGGGKGGYTF. DNA for the CDR3: TGTGCCAGCAGTCCTGGGGGGGGGAAAGGTGGCTACACCTTC.